This T cell receptor beta chain was sequenced in a study of post-analysis software for immune sequencing data. Whole-study context: As for disease course, relapsing-remitting, secondary progressive and progressive-relapsing multiple sclerosis were all included. Study results and caveats: Versus controls, multiple sclerosis patients showed significantly lower diversity (normalized Chao1). TRBV segments more frequent in patients than in controls numbered five and included TRBV5-6, TRBV5-1 and TRBV20-1. F measure showed strong co-clustering of same-batch samples.

Germline V gene lookup returns CDR1 LGHNA and CDR2 YSLEER. This CDR3 contains 17 residues. The V gene lost 1 base and the J gene lost 0 bases, with 15 bases spanning the gap. Unique molecular identifiers were present in the TCR beta cDNA libraries. Researchers reported 520,000 or so cDNA molecules coming from approximately 0.95 to 9.8 million T cells. TCRdb called the PCR reads again in MiXCR, with one record for every CDR3 protein. In the table there are roughly 670,000 distinct CDR3 sequences, roughly three fifths of which are singletons. As concerns this clonotype: What it binds is not known.

This chain uses TRBV4-3 with TRBJ1-2, with a weak D call TRBD1 (5 bases). Material for sequencing was blood. This clonotype was obtained from a girl aged 2-15 years with multiple sclerosis. The CDR3 here is CASSQGPDKQANYGYTF. DNA for the CDR3: TGCGCCAGCAGCCAAGGACCAGATAAACAGGCTAACTATGGCTACACCTTC.